One and the same sample provided the 9 T cell receptor beta chains below, sequenced in a study of T cell responses to AZD1222 COVID-19 vaccine. Repertoires were generated with immunoSEQ multiplex PCR, while TCRdb's copy carries only in-frame clones and drops some. The sample has 120,000 or so clones; about 95% are singletons. The source material was peripheral blood, sampled 28 days after the second AZD1222 dose. The receptors shown here come from an adult who received the AZD1222 COVID-19 vaccine.

This chain joins TRBV11-2 and TRBJ1-1, with TRBD1 as a possible D gene (5 bases). The CDR3 runs 14 residues. Germline assignment: CDR1 SGHAT and CDR2 FQNNGV. V was trimmed by 4 bases and J by 9 bases, leaving 18 bases between them. The DNA for the CDR3 is TGTGCCAGCAGCTCGGGGTCTTGGTCAGGGAAAGCTTTCTTT. Protein: CASSSGSWSGKAFF.

The V gene is TRBV19, the J gene TRBJ2-7, with D perhaps matching TRBD2 (6 bases). V lost 3 bases to trimming and J lost 3 bases, with 15 bases between them. The CDR3 is 15 amino acids. The germline V gene encodes CDR1 LNHDA and CDR2 SQIVND (reference sequence). CDR3 DNA: TGTGCCAGTAGTATTCGGGACTTAGGAAACTACGAGCAGTACTTC. Amino acid sequence: CASSIRDLGNYEQYF.

V gene TRBV6-6 combines with J gene TRBJ1-1; D gene uncertain. Germline V CDR1 and CDR2: MNHNY, SVGAGI (reference sequence). This CDR3 contains 13 residues. Trimming shortened V by 2 bases and J by 5 bases, and 9 bases separated the two germline ends. The CDR3 spells CASSYPKETEAFF. DNA of the CDR3: TGTGCCAGCAGTTACCCCAAGGAGACTGAAGCTTTCTTT.

The genes are TRBV10-1 and TRBJ1-2; D gene ambiguous. CDR3 length equals 17 residues. Trimming removed 3 bases from V and 8 bases from J, with 25 bases in between. Germline V CDR1 and CDR2: WNHNN, SYGVQD (reference sequence). This chain's CDR3 is CASSDVVTGPASRGYTF. CDR3 DNA: TGCGCCAGCAGTGACGTCGTAACCGGGCCCGCTTCACGAGGCTACACCTTC.

This chain links TRBV9 with TRBJ1-1; D ambiguous. CDR3 length: 17 amino acids. Germline CDR1 reads SGDLS; CDR2 reads YYNGEE. The V end was cut by 0 bases, the J end by 2 bases, with 17 bases between. CDR3 nucleotides: TGTGCCAGCAGCGTAGTGGCAACTGGTCCAGTAAACACTGAAGCTTTCTTT. It yields the protein CASSVVATGPVNTEAFF.

The chain carries TRBV12-3 or TRBV12-4 and TRBJ1-1, with D hard to call. V gave up 5 bases and J gave up 11 bases, with 18 bases separating them. The CDR3 runs 13 residues. The CDR3 reads CASSPVPEKNAFF. The CDR3 DNA sequence: TGTGCCAGCAGTCCCGTTCCCGAAAAAAACGCTTTCTTT.

The V gene is TRBV18, the J gene TRBJ1-4; tentatively, D is TRBD1 (5 bases). Trimming removed 3 bases at V and 5 bases at J, with 13 bases between. Germline V gene data show CDR1 as KGHSH and CDR2 as LQKENI. This CDR3 has 15 amino acids. In DNA form, the CDR3 reads TGTGCCAGCTCACCGGGACCCTCTGAAAATGAAAAACTGTTTTTT. Translation gives CASSPGPSENEKLFF.

The J gene is TRBJ2-7, the V gene TRBV5-1; TRBD1 matches at 7 bases. V was pared by 4 bases and J by 1 base, with 5 bases of the junction left unmatched. Germline V gene data show CDR1 as SGHRS and CDR2 as YFSETQ. The CDR3 loop spans 14 amino acids. The CDR3 DNA is TGCGCCAGCAGCCTAAGACAGGGATCCTACGAGCAGTACTTC. This encodes CASSLRQGSYEQYF.

The chain recombines TRBV3-1 (or the pseudogene TRBV3-2) with TRBJ1-6; 8 bases match TRBD1. The CDR3 contains 17 residues. The V gene's germline CDR1 is LGHDT and CDR2 YNNKEL (reference sequence). Unmatched junction bases numbered 11, after V lost 3 bases and J lost 7 bases. The DNA for the CDR3 is TGTGCCAGCAGCCAGGGTAGACAGGGGATAAGGAATTCACCCCTCCACTTT. Protein sequence: CASSQGRQGIRNSPLHF.